The count of the clone carrying this TCR beta chain is one. Antigen specificity is unknown. A read error may be the cause here, since a much bigger clone is one base away. This specimen belongs to a study of early T cells in non-severe SARS-CoV-2 infection. At the level of the study: Whole-blood bulk RNA, unsorted, was sequenced, and chains were unpaired. Study-level points and caveats: Matching results from VDJdb favored anti-spike CD8 responses, leaving private and CD4 specificities undetected.

The TCR library protocol was used to attach unique molecular identifiers. These identifiers were attached to individual cDNA molecules. TCRdb itself ran the 5' RACE reads through MiXCR, one entry per CDR3 protein. Counted here are 50,000 to 60,000 distinct CDR3 sequences, around 6.6% occurring once; the ten biggest clones make up 5.5% to 7.5%. The V end was cut by 6 bases, the J end by 5 bases, with 16 bases between. The length of the CDR3 is 14 residues. In germline, CDR1 is SQVTM, CDR2 ANQGSEA. The sample consisted of whole blood, taken at baseline. The clonotype was recovered from an adult who was a healthcare worker with PCR-confirmed SARS-CoV-2 infection or an uninfected control (not recorded which). The chain recombines TRBV29-1 with TRBJ2-2; the D gene is possibly TRBD2 (6 bases). In DNA form, the CDR3 reads TGCAGCGTGGCGGGGAGAGGGGAGACCGGGGAGCTGTTTTTT. Translating gives CSVAGRGETGELFF.